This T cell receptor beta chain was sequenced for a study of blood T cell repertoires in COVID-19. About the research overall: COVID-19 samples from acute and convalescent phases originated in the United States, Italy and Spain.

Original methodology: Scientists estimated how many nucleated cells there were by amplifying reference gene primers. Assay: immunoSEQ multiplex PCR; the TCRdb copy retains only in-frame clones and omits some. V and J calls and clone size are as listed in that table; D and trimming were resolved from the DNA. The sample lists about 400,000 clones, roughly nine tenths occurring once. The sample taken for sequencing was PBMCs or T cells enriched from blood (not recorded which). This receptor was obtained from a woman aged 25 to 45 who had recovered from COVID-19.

For the CDR3, the DNA is TGTGCCAGCAGTTTAAGTCGGCTAGCGTCGAGCACAGATACGCAGTATTTT. It codes for CASSLSRLASSTDTQYF. The chain recombines TRBV27 with TRBJ2-3; tentatively, D is TRBD2 (6 bases). Trimming pared 2 bases from V and 0 bases from J, leaving 15 bases between. The CDR3 covers 17 residues. The germline gives CDR1 MNHEY, CDR2 SMNVEV (reference sequence).